This T cell receptor (beta chain) is drawn from a study of T-cell reconstitution after alpha-beta-depleted transplantation in children. General study results and limits: Several hundred expanded graft clones reportedly were the source of alpha-beta T cells about two months after transplant. Surviving thymic progenitors and recipient T cells were the source of high TCRbeta diversity at day 60 in some patients. Once a year had passed after transplant, T-cell counts and diversity came mostly from newly produced T cells.

Molecular barcoding with unique molecular identifiers was used for the TCRbeta library. TCRdb analysed the PCR reads with MiXCR anew, one entry per CDR3 protein. The sample lists 700,000 to 950,000 distinct CDR3 sequences, less than 20% occurring once. This CDR3 contains 14 residues. Germline trimming cut 3 bases from V and 6 bases from J; bases unmatched to any gene: 4. A few counts support this clonotype. Its antigen is not known. The receptor was isolated from a male patient under 18 who had a stem cell transplant for acute lymphoblastic leukemia, so the T cells may come from the graft donor. The sample was PBMCs, mostly from graft donor cells, taken 360 days after TCRalphabeta/CD19-depleted stem cell transplant. This chain connects TRBV12-3 or TRBV12-4 to TRBJ2-7; 11 bases agree with TRBD2. This CDR3 is CASSFGLAGGEQYF. As DNA, the CDR3 is TGTGCCAGCAGTTTTGGGCTAGCGGGAGGCGAGCAGTACTTC.